The 27 T cell receptor beta chains in this list originate from one sample, sequenced in a study of blood T cells in healthy people across ages (dated by TCRdb to about 2015). The library was produced with 5' RACE. Sequencing was performed on an Illumina HiSeq 2500. A second roughly 6 to 11 cycle PCR used a sample-barcoded 5' primer and a J-beta primer mix. Using fastp at Q25 and MiXCR, TCRdb reprocessed the public reads and kept productive beta chains. Rows are combined by CDR3 protein, so each entry shows the most common genes and DNA. The table for this sample lists around 750,000 distinct CDR3 sequences; roughly 50% of them were counted only once. 41% of the sample goes to the ten largest clones. Sequencing was carried out using blood. Source of these receptors: an elderly man in good health.

To note about this clonotype: One junction end does not reproduce the germline sequence, and a read error may be involved. The chain uses TRBV6-1 and TRBJ2-1; 7 nucleotides match TRBD2. CDR3 size: 15 residues. CDR1 is MNHNS, CDR2 SASEGT, per germline. The CDR3 region is CASREDIAGHNEQFF. The CDR3 DNA sequence: TGTGCCAGCAGGGAAGATATAGCGGGTCACAATGAGCAGTTCTTC.

The rearrangement joins TRBV3-1 to TRBJ2-7; 13 nucleotides match TRBD2. The germline CDR1 and CDR2 sequences are LGHDT and YNNKEL (reference sequence). V lost 3 bases, J lost 2 bases, and 4 bases stayed unmatched. This CDR3 comprises 16 residues. The DNA for the CDR3 is TGTGCCAGCAGCCAGGGACTAGCGGGATTTGCCTACGAGCAGTACTTC. It specifies CASSQGLAGFAYEQYF.

This clonotype was seen ten or more times. The rearrangement joins TRBV7-2 to TRBJ2-7, with 9 bases identical to TRBD2. The trim removed 0 bases at V and 0 bases at J, leaving 6 bases unmatched. Germline V gives CDR1 SGHTA, CDR2 FQGNSA. The CDR3 runs to 17 residues. CDR3 amino acids: CASSLAGLASSSYEQYF. The CDR3 DNA reads TGTGCCAGCAGCTTAGCGGGACTAGCATCGAGCTCCTACGAGCAGTACTTC.

This chain uses TRBV29-1 with TRBJ2-1; D unclear. The J call could be wrong; TRBJ2-7 is a better fit for the DNA end. The CDR3 length is 15 residues. The germline CDR1 and CDR2 sequences are SQVTM and ANQGSEA. The CDR3 DNA sequence: TGCAGCGTTGGGGTTCTGGTAGGGCTAAACTACGAGCAGTACTTC. The encoded protein is CSVGVLVGLNYEQYF.

V usage is TRBV20-1 and J usage is TRBJ2-3; possible D gene TRBD1, 6 bases. The CDR3 runs to 14 residues. The V gene's germline CDR1 is DFQATT and CDR2 SNEGSKA (reference sequence). The V end lost 3 bases, the J end lost 0 bases, and 10 bases lay between the germline ends. Here the CDR3 reads CSASGQGSTDTQYF. DNA for the CDR3: TGCAGTGCTAGCGGGCAGGGGAGCACAGATACGCAGTATTTT.

This chain connects TRBV4-1 to TRBJ2-7; 7 bases match TRBD1. The trim removed 1 base at V and 1 base at J, leaving 4 bases unmatched. The germline V gene has CDR1 MGHRA and CDR2 YSYEKL. The CDR3 runs 15 residues. CDR3 residues: CASSQATGRSYEQYF. For the CDR3, the DNA is TGCGCCAGCAGCCAAGCGACAGGGCGTTCCTACGAGCAGTACTTC.

J is TRBJ2-1 and V is TRBV5-1; possible D gene TRBD1, 5 bases. The V end was cut by 4 bases, the J end by 0 bases, with 11 bases between. Germline loops: CDR1 SGHRS, CDR2 YFSETQ. This CDR3 contains 15 residues. The CDR3 DNA is TGCGCCAGCAGCCCACTCGACAGCTCCTACAATGAGCAGTTCTTC. Encoded protein: CASSPLDSSYNEQFF.

The chain has TRBV7-9 and TRBJ1-2, with D unclear. V was clipped by 3 bases and J by 5 bases, with 16 bases between them. The germline V gene has CDR1 SEHNR and CDR2 FQNEAQ (reference sequence). This CDR3 region has 15 residues. The CDR3 reads CASSFTPAVGYGYTF. CDR3 sequence (DNA): TGTGCCAGCAGCTTTACCCCGGCGGTTGGGTATGGCTACACCTTC.

J is TRBJ2-7 and V is TRBV20-1; no clear D. Per the germline V gene, CDR1 is DFQATT and CDR2 is SNEGSKA (reference sequence). CDR3 length equals 13 residues. Trimming stripped 6 bases from V and 2 bases from J, with 14 bases between. The CDR3 region is CSAASDVTYEQYF. The CDR3 DNA reads TGCAGTGCCGCCTCGGACGTCACCTACGAGCAGTACTTC.

Only a few counts were recorded for this clonotype. V usage is TRBV7-9 and J usage is TRBJ2-3, with D possibly being TRBD2 (6 bases). This CDR3 is 13 amino acids long. Trimming shortened V by 3 bases and J by 4 bases, and 8 bases separated the two germline ends. The germline V gene has CDR1 SEHNR and CDR2 FQNEAQ (reference sequence). CDR3 in DNA: TGTGCCAGCAGCTTGCGGGAATCAGATACGCAGTATTTT. Translating gives CASSLRESDTQYF.

The chain carries TRBV5-1 and TRBJ2-3; TRBD2 might be the D (6 bases). Trimming pared 1 base from V and 5 bases from J, leaving 20 bases between. Per germline, CDR1 SGHRS and CDR2 YFSETQ. The CDR3 covers 17 residues. CDR3 region: CASSLLTGVGGGDTQYF. The CDR3 DNA follows: TGCGCCAGCAGCTTGCTTACGGGAGTCGGCGGTGGAGATACGCAGTATTTT.

This clonotype was detected only a few times. The chain combines TRBV20-1 with TRBJ1-1, with no clear D. CDR3 length: 15 residues. V was shortened by 3 bases and J by 0 bases, with 14 bases between the two germline ends. The germline V gene encodes CDR1 DFQATT and CDR2 SNEGSKA (reference sequence). CDR3: CSASPRVLMNTEAFF. DNA of the CDR3: TGCAGTGCTAGTCCCCGGGTTCTCATGAACACTGAAGCTTTCTTT.

At least ten counts were recorded for this clonotype. This chain joins TRBV4-1 and TRBJ2-7; the match to TRBD1 covers 8 bases. Germline-derived CDR1 and CDR2 are MGHRA and YSYEKL. This CDR3 has 14 residues. V dropped 4 bases and J dropped 6; count of bases not matched to a gene: 8. CDR3 DNA: TGCGCCAGCAGCCCTGGACAGGGCTATCGCGAGCAGTACTTC. Its protein is CASSPGQGYREQYF.

The rearrangement uses TRBV27 and TRBJ1-2; possibly TRBD1 for D (6 bases). In germline, CDR1 is MNHEY, CDR2 SMNVEV (reference sequence). Between the trimmed V and J ends, which lost 3 bases and 4 bases, there was a span of 12 bases. The CDR3 is 14 amino acids. The CDR3, as DNA: TGTGCCAGCAGTTTGGGCAGGGGAGGCTATGGCTACACCTTC. It encodes CASSLGRGGYGYTF.

The V gene is TRBV10-3, the J gene TRBJ2-7, with D hard to call. The CDR3 extends over 15 amino acids. Looked up from germline, CDR1 is ENHRY and CDR2 is SYGVKD. Trimming removed 5 bases at V and 7 bases at J, with 21 bases between. CDR3 sequence: CAISPGGGDNNEQYF. DNA of the CDR3: TGTGCCATCAGTCCCGGCGGCGGAGATAACAATGAGCAGTACTTC.

The chain joins TRBV3-1 to TRBJ2-3; 8 bases line up with TRBD1. Germline V gene lookup returns CDR1 LGHDT and CDR2 YNNKEL (reference sequence). The CDR3 sequence is 13 residues long. V shed 6 bases and J 4 bases; nucleotides not matched to a gene: 3. The CDR3 is CASRQGVSDTQYF. The CDR3 DNA is TGTGCCAGCAGACAGGGGGTCTCAGATACGCAGTATTTT.

The sample holds a few counts of this clonotype. The chain carries TRBV15 and TRBJ2-2; D gene ambiguous. Looked up from germline, CDR1 is LNHNV and CDR2 is YYDKDF (reference sequence). Deletions cut 0 bases from V and 4 bases from J, with 9 bases between. The CDR3 runs to 15 residues. The CDR3: CATSRESGSTGELFF. CDR3 sequence (DNA): TGTGCCACCAGCAGAGAGAGTGGGTCCACCGGGGAGCTGTTTTTT.

This chain uses TRBV5-1 with TRBJ2-1, with TRBD2 identical over 7 bases. Germline V gives CDR1 SGHRS, CDR2 YFSETQ. The CDR3 is 16 amino acids. V lost 4 bases to trimming and J lost 4 bases; unmatched junction nucleotides: 11. For the CDR3, the DNA is TGCGCCAGCAGCCGGGGGGAGGGGCAAGGATACAATGAGCAGTTCTTC. This gives the protein CASSRGEGQGYNEQFF.

To note about this clonotype: This clone may be a read error of a much larger clone one base away. V is TRBV9 and J is TRBJ2-1, with 8 bases fitting TRBD2. J gave up 10 bases and V 3 bases, and 12 bases lay outside the gene matches. The germline gives CDR1 SGDLS, CDR2 YYNGEE. There are 15 residues in the CDR3. CDR3 region: CASSEPIAGPYEQFF. The CDR3 bases are TGTGCCAGCAGCGAGCCCATAGCGGGGCCCTACGAGCAGTTCTTC.

This clonotype was counted a few times. The chain combines TRBV7-9 with TRBJ2-1; D may be TRBD2 (6 bases). V was pared by 1 base and J by 7 bases, with 14 bases between. This CDR3 comprises 15 residues. Germline values: CDR1 SEHNR, CDR2 FQNEAQ (reference sequence). CDR3 residues: CASSLGEARWNEQFF. CDR3 nucleotides: TGTGCCAGCAGCTTAGGGGAGGCCAGGTGGAATGAGCAGTTCTTC. The complete variable domain, with remaining parts taken from reference TRBV7-9 and TRBJ2-1, reads DTGVSQNPRHKITKRGQNVTFRCDPISEHNRLYWYRQTLGQGPEFLTYFQNEAQLEKSRLLSDRFSAERPKGSFSTLEIQRTEQGDSAMYLCASSLGEARWNEQFFGPGTRLTVL.

The CDR3 DNA reads TGTGCCAGCAGTTTTGGGATCAATTCACCCCTCCACTTT. Amino acids: CASSFGINSPLHF. This chain links TRBV27 with TRBJ1-6, with D uncertain. CDR1 is MNHEY and CDR2 is SMNVEV in the germline V gene (reference sequence). The V gene lost 3 bases and the J gene lost 7 bases, with 7 bases spanning the gap. This CDR3 region has 13 residues.

The genes are TRBV5-1 and TRBJ2-1, with D unclear. The J call may be wrong; the DNA end is better matched by TRBJ2-7. This CDR3 contains 15 residues. Germline V gene lookup returns CDR1 SGHRS and CDR2 YFSETQ. CDR3 loop: CASSPTSTYDNEQYF. The CDR3 DNA reads TGCGCCAGCAGCCCAACCTCTACTTACGACAATGAGCAGTACTTC.

This clonotype has just a few counts. The chain combines TRBV20-1 with TRBJ2-1, with D possibly called TRBD1 or TRBD2 (5 bases each). Germline values: CDR1 DFQATT, CDR2 SNEGSKA (reference sequence). The CDR3 length is 14 residues. The ends were cut back, 5 bases at V and 4 bases at J, with 15 bases in the middle. The CDR3 loop reads CSARSGTQYNEQFF. CDR3 sequence (DNA): TGCAGTGCTCGCTCCGGGACGCAATACAATGAGCAGTTCTTC.

The V gene is TRBV2, the J gene TRBJ1-4; D is undetermined. Germline V lookup: CDR1 SNHLY, CDR2 FYNNEI. The CDR3 runs 12 residues. V lost 4 bases and J lost 8, with 8 bases in between. The CDR3 region is CASSGASEKLFF. The DNA for the CDR3 is TGTGCCAGCAGTGGGGCGAGCGAAAAACTGTTTTTT.

The chain joins TRBV7-8 to TRBJ2-6; D unclear. CDR1 is SGHVS and CDR2 is FQNEAQ in the germline V gene. CDR3 length: 15 residues. Trimming cost V 2 bases and J 0 bases, with 5 bases left between them. The CDR3 loop is CASSLLDSGANVLTF. The CDR3 coding sequence is TGTGCCAGCAGCTTACTGGACTCTGGGGCCAACGTCCTGACTTTC.

The rearrangement joins TRBV9 to TRBJ2-1; TRBD2 aligns across 8 bases. This CDR3 is built from 16 residues. The V and J ends lost 0 bases and 7 bases, in that order; junction bases with no gene match: 9. Germline V lookup: CDR1 SGDLS, CDR2 YYNGEE. CDR3 coding DNA: TGTGCCAGCAGCGTAGGCGCAGCGGGAGAGAGGAATGAGCAGTTCTTC. Protein product: CASSVGAAGERNEQFF.

V is TRBV11-2 and J is TRBJ2-5; tentatively, D is TRBD1 (5 bases). This CDR3 region has 14 residues. The germline V gene encodes CDR1 SGHAT and CDR2 FQNNGV. Trimming left V 5 bases short and J 1 base short, with 11 bases between. The CDR3, as DNA: TGTGCCAGCAGCCCATACAGGATCCAAGAGACCCAGTACTTC. As protein: CASSPYRIQETQYF.